This is a list of T cell receptor beta chains from one sample in a study of T-cell reconstitution after alpha-beta-depleted transplantation in children. From the PCR reads, TCRdb called clonotypes with MiXCR, one entry per CDR3 protein. The repertoire has a few hundred thousand distinct CDR3 sequences, about a tenth of them found once; the top ten carry approximately 30%. This specimen was PBMCs, taken before TCRalphabeta/CD19-depleted stem cell transplant. The receptors come from a child less than two years old with acute myeloid leukemia, due to receive a stem cell transplant. Each CDR3 is given with its conserved first and last residue. D genes are given only for firm matches. Size tells how often a clone was seen (once, few, many) or the class of an expanded clone, and some rows leave it out.

many	NA	TRBV20-1	TRBJ1-2	TGCAGTGCGAGATGGGGATCGGCTGGCTACACCTTC	CSARWGSAGYTF
many	NA	TRBV12-3/TRBV12-4	TRBJ2-6	TGTGCCAGCAGCCCTGATAAGGGGACCGGGGCCAACGTCCTGACTTTC	CASSPDKGTGANVLTF
many	TRBD1	TRBV19	TRBJ1-5	TGTGCCAGTAGAAGAACAGGGGATCAGCCCCAGCATTTT	CASRRTGDQPQHF
many	TRBD1	TRBV7-2	TRBJ1-5	TGTGCCAGCAGCTATATGCAGACAGGGGGTCTTCAGCCCCAGCATTTT	CASSYMQTGGLQPQHF
few	NA	TRBV11-2	TRBJ2-1	TGTGCCAGCAGCTTAGAGACCACCTACAATGAGCAGTTCTTC	CASSLETTYNEQFF
few	TRBD1	TRBV5-1	TRBJ2-7	TGCGCCAGCGGCTTGGTGGGGACAGGGGCGACCTACGAGCAGTACTTC	CASGLVGTGATYEQYF
many	NA	TRBV12-3/TRBV12-4	TRBJ2-5	TGTGCCAGCAGTTCACGAGAGACCCAGTACTTC	CASSSRETQYF
few	TRBD1	TRBV7-9	TRBJ2-7	TGTGCCAGCAGCCCTCCCAGGGGGAGCTCCTACGAGCAGTACTTC	CASSPPRGSSYEQYF
many	NA	TRBV12-3/TRBV12-4	TRBJ1-3	TGTGCCGGCAGTCCTGGAAACACCATATATTTT	CAGSPGNTIYF
NA	NA	TRBV4-2	TRBJ2-4	TGTGCCAGCAGCCAAGATGTGAAAAACATTCAGCACTTC	CASSQDVKNIQHF
many	NA	TRBV3-1	TRBJ2-1	TGTGCCAGCAGCCAAGTCTTAGGCTCTTACAATGAGCAGTTCTTC	CASSQVLGSYNEQFF
many	NA	TRBV29-1	TRBJ2-1	TGCAGCGTTCTTTCGAAGGGCGTATCCTACAATGAGCAGTTCTTC	CSVLSKGVSYNEQFF
many	TRBD1	TRBV28	TRBJ2-3	TGTGCCAGTGGGACAGGGGTAACAGATACGCAGTATTTT	CASGTGVTDTQYF
many	TRBD1	TRBV6-1	TRBJ2-6	TGTGCCAGCATGTCAGGGGGCAGGACCAACGTCCTGACTTTC	CASMSGGRTNVLTF
many	NA	TRBV20-1	TRBJ2-5	TGCAGTGCCACGGACTTCGAAGAGACCCAGTACTTC	CSATDFEETQYF